This passage covers 15 T cell receptor beta chains from one sample sequenced in a study of cytomegalovirus exposure and HLA in healthy donors. Profiled with immunoSEQ multiplex PCR; TCRdb holds only in-frame clones, not every one. Of around 80,000 clones listed, about 95% are singletons. Material for sequencing was PBMCs. The receptors shown here come from a woman aged 18-35 years in good health and CMV-seronegative.

V is TRBV5-1 and J is TRBJ2-7; the match to TRBD1 covers 7 bases. The CDR3 is made up of 14 amino acids. J was trimmed by 7 bases and V by 0 bases; bases with no gene match: 7. Looked up from germline, CDR1 is SGHRS and CDR2 is YFSETQ. The DNA for the CDR3 is TGCGCCAGCAGCTTGGGACAGGGTGGGGTTGAGCAGTACTTC. This gives the protein CASSLGQGGVEQYF. Variable domain in full (rest from reference TRBV5-1 and TRBJ2-7): KAGVTQTPRYLIKTRGQQVTLSCSPISGHRSVSWYQQTPGQGLQFLFEYFSETQRNKGNFPGRFSGRQFSNSRSEMNVSTLELGDSALYLCASSLGQGGVEQYFGPGTRLTVT.

This rearrangement joins TRBV7-8 to TRBJ2-3; 9 bases map to TRBD2. The CDR3 spans 15 residues. V dropped 1 base and J dropped 1; count of bases not matched to a gene: 0. Germline CDR1 SGHVS, CDR2 FQNEAQ. CDR3 DNA: TGTGCCAGCAGCTTAGGCGGGAGGGGCACAGATACGCAGTATTTT. It encodes CASSLGGRGTDTQYF.

The chain recombines TRBV7-9 with TRBJ1-6; unclear D gene. The CDR3 contains 14 residues. V lost 1 base and J lost 6, with 7 bases in between. CDR1 and CDR2 from the germline V gene are SEHNR and FQNEAQ (reference sequence). CDR3 residues: CASSLGQVNSPLHF. The CDR3, as DNA: TGTGCCAGCAGCTTAGGGCAAGTTAATTCACCCCTCCACTTT. The full variable domain, its missing parts supplied by reference TRBV7-9 and TRBJ1-6, is DTGVSQNPRHKITKRGQNVTFRCDPISEHNRLYWYRQTLGQGPEFLTYFQNEAQLEKSRLLSDRFSAERPKGSFSTLEIQRTEQGDSAMYLCASSLGQVNSPLHFGNGTRLTVT.

This chain uses TRBV6-1 with TRBJ1-2; 8 bases align to TRBD1. CDR1 is MNHNS, CDR2 SASEGT, per germline. This CDR3 is built from 12 residues. The V segment lost 10 bases and the J segment 6 bases; nucleotides outside the gene matches: 7. Written as DNA, the CDR3 is TGTGCCACCAAGACAGGGGCCGATGGCTACACCTTC. Its translation is CATKTGADGYTF.

This CDR3 reads CASRSGTGPEKLFF. In DNA form, the CDR3 reads TGTGCCAGCAGATCCGGGACAGGGCCCGAAAAACTGTTTTTT. V is TRBV7-9 and J is TRBJ1-4, with 9 bases that match TRBD1. The CDR3 covers 14 residues. The germline V gene has CDR1 SEHNR and CDR2 FQNEAQ (reference sequence). V dropped 6 bases and J dropped 8; count of bases not matched to a gene: 7. Filled out from reference TRBV7-9 and TRBJ1-4, the complete variable domain reads DTGVSQNPRHKITKRGQNVTFRCDPISEHNRLYWYRQTLGQGPEFLTYFQNEAQLEKSRLLSDRFSAERPKGSFSTLEIQRTEQGDSAMYLCASRSGTGPEKLFFGSGTQLSVL.

V usage is TRBV4-3 and J usage is TRBJ2-3; TRBD2 aligns across 9 bases. Germline CDR1 is LGHNA and CDR2 is YSLEER. The CDR3 sequence is 19 residues long. J gave up 6 bases and V 4 bases, and 20 bases lay outside the gene matches. The CDR3 reads CASSLDYGKRSGGSDTQYF. The CDR3 nucleotides read TGCGCCAGCAGCCTAGACTATGGGAAGAGGAGCGGGGGGAGCGATACGCAGTATTTT.

The rearrangement uses TRBV4-3 and TRBJ2-3, with 7 nucleotides matching TRBD2. Unmatched junction bases numbered 2, after V lost 1 base and J lost 4 bases. Germline values: CDR1 LGHNA, CDR2 YSLEER. The CDR3 extends over 14 amino acids. The CDR3 bases are TGCGCCAGCAGCCAAGGCGGACTAGCAGATACGCAGTATTTT. Translated, it gives CASSQGGLADTQYF.

This chain uses TRBV7-2 with TRBJ2-6; D unclear. This CDR3 is built from 16 residues. From germline, CDR1 is SGHTA and CDR2 FQGNSA. V was trimmed by 5 bases and J by 0 bases, leaving 11 bases between them. Written as DNA, the CDR3 is TGTGCCAGCAGCCCCGGTGGAGCCTCTGGGGCCAACGTCCTGACTTTC. It codes for CASSPGGASGANVLTF.

Notes on this clone: At one of its ends the junction is not consistent with the germline gene, which may arise from a read error. For the CDR3, the DNA is TGTGCCAGCAGCACGGGACTAGCGGGCACCCATTTT. This sequence encodes CASSTGLAGTHF. The V gene is TRBV7-9, the J gene TRBJ2-3, with TRBD2 matching over 12 bases. This CDR3 is built from 12 residues. Germline values: CDR1 SEHNR, CDR2 FQNEAQ (reference sequence).

The chain uses TRBV7-6 and TRBJ2-3; 8 bases fit TRBD2. The V and J ends lost 1 base and 6 bases, in that order; junction bases with no gene match: 9. The CDR3 extends over 16 amino acids. Germline CDR1 SGHVS, CDR2 FNYEAQ. DNA of the CDR3: TGTGCCAGCAGCTTAGAACTAGCGGCCCATCTGGATACGCAGTATTTT. Amino acids: CASSLELAAHLDTQYF. The full variable domain, with the rest looked up from reference TRBV7-6 and TRBJ2-3, is GAGVSQSPRYKVTKRGQDVALRCDPISGHVSLYWYRQALGQGPEFLTYFNYEAQQDKSGLPNDRFSAERPEGSISTLTIQRTEQRDSAMYRCASSLELAAHLDTQYFGPGTRLTVL.

The V and J genes are TRBV5-4 and TRBJ2-2; TRBD2 agrees at 14 bases. The germline CDR1 and CDR2 sequences are SGHNT and YYREEE (reference sequence). V lost 3 bases, J lost 6 bases, and 4 bases stayed unmatched. The CDR3 runs to 16 residues. The CDR3, as DNA: TGTGCCAGCAGCTCGGGACTAGCGGGAGTCGCCGGGGAGCTGTTTTTT. As protein: CASSSGLAGVAGELFF.

The J gene is TRBJ2-7, the V gene TRBV6-5; TRBD1 aligns across 7 bases. The CDR3 extends over 15 amino acids. V lost 7 bases, J lost 4 bases, and 13 bases stayed unmatched. Germline V gives CDR1 MNHEY, CDR2 SVGAGI. CDR3 loop: CASTRARDRSYEQYF. In DNA, the CDR3 is TGTGCCAGCACCAGAGCCCGGGACAGAAGTTACGAGCAGTACTTC.

This clone was seen a few times. The V call is TRBV2, the J call TRBJ2-3; tentatively, D is TRBD2 (6 bases). The CDR3 length is 13 residues. The germline V gene encodes CDR1 SNHLY and CDR2 FYNNEI. The V end was cut by 8 bases, the J end by 1 base, with 10 bases between. DNA for the CDR3: TGTGCCAGCGGAGGGGTAGGCACAGATACGCAGTATTTT. Protein product: CASGGVGTDTQYF.

The chain joins TRBV19 to TRBJ1-2; no firm D call. This CDR3 comprises 14 residues. The ends were cut back, 6 bases at V and 6 bases at J, with 17 bases in the middle. Germline V gene sequence: CDR1 LNHDA, CDR2 SQIVND (reference sequence). The CDR3 DNA reads TGTGCCAGTAGCCTCCCCGCACCCAGTGATGGCTACACCTTC. This translates into CASSLPAPSDGYTF. Variable domain in full (rest from reference TRBV19 and TRBJ1-2): DGGITQSPKYLFRKEGQNVTLSCEQNLNHDAMYWYRQDPGQGLRLIYYSQIVNDFQKGDIAEGYSVSREKKESFPLTVTSAQKNPTAFYLCASSLPAPSDGYTFGSGTRLTVV.

This chain connects TRBV6-5 to TRBJ2-5, with a weak D call TRBD1 (6 bases). CDR1 MNHEY and CDR2 SVGAGI come from the germline V gene. CDR3 size: 15 residues. V lost 8 bases and J lost 5, with 21 bases in between. The CDR3 DNA sequence: TGTGCCAGCGGCCGACTTTCCAGGGGCTCTGAGACCCAGTACTTC. This gives the protein CASGRLSRGSETQYF.